Following are 18 T cell receptor beta chains from one sample sequenced in a study of T cell responses to AZD1222 COVID-19 vaccine. Sequencing was performed with immunoSEQ multiplex PCR; in TCRdb, only in-frame clones are kept and a portion is missing. In the table there are approximately 130,000 clones, about 90% of which are singletons. Specimen: peripheral blood, collected on day 0 of AZD1222 vaccination. The receptor set was obtained from an adult in good health.

The chain combines TRBV6-5 with TRBJ1-6; TRBD1 is a possible D gene (6 bases). Trimming took 2 bases from V and 8 from J, leaving 16 bases between them. This CDR3 is built from 16 residues. Germline values: CDR1 MNHEY, CDR2 SVGAGI. CDR3 in DNA: TGTGCCAGCAGTTACGCGCCCAGGGGTATTGATTCACCCCTCCACTTT. This sequence encodes CASSYAPRGIDSPLHF.

This clone was counted only a few times. The V and J genes are TRBV7-3 and TRBJ2-3, with D hard to call. The CDR3 consists of 12 residues. The germline V gene has CDR1 SGHTA and CDR2 FQGTGA. V shed 4 bases and J shed 2 bases, with 4 bases lying between them. CDR3 protein: CASSSTTDTQYF. The DNA for the CDR3 is TGTGCCAGCAGCTCCACCACAGATACGCAGTATTTT.

The chain joins TRBV27 to TRBJ2-2; no firm D call. CDR3 size: 13 residues. V dropped 0 bases and J dropped 5 bases, with 4 bases sitting between them. Germline V CDR1 and CDR2: MNHEY, SMNVEV (reference sequence). The CDR3: CASSLSRTGELFF. The CDR3 coding sequence is TGTGCCAGCAGTTTATCACGAACCGGGGAGCTGTTTTTT.

This clone was seen only once. The CDR3, as DNA: TGCGCCAGCAGCTTGTTTGGGAGCTCGGATGGCTACACCTTC. It yields the protein CASSLFGSSDGYTF. V usage is TRBV5-1 and J usage is TRBJ1-2; no reliable D call. The CDR3 extends over 14 amino acids. Per the germline V gene, CDR1 is SGHRS and CDR2 is YFSETQ. V lost 1 base and J lost 6, with 13 bases in between.

This chain joins TRBV2 and TRBJ2-3, with TRBD2 matching over 7 bases. Germline V gives CDR1 SNHLY, CDR2 FYNNEI. CDR3 length equals 17 residues. Trimming removed 3 bases from V and 1 base from J; junction bases left unmatched: 10. The CDR3 nucleotides read TGTGCCAGCAGTGATTGGGGGGGTTCAGGTGGCACAGATACGCAGTATTTT. Translating gives CASSDWGGSGGTDTQYF.

The rearrangement links TRBV5-1 to TRBJ2-7; TRBD1 agrees at 8 bases. CDR3 length equals 17 residues. Trimming at V came to 3 bases and at J to 2 bases, leaving 13 bases not matched to a gene. From germline, CDR1 is SGHRS and CDR2 YFSETQ. CDR3 loop: CASSYQTWTGLPYEQYF. The DNA for the CDR3 is TGCGCCAGCAGCTACCAAACGTGGACAGGGTTACCCTACGAGCAGTACTTC. The full variable domain, with the rest looked up from reference TRBV5-1 and TRBJ2-7, is KAGVTQTPRYLIKTRGQQVTLSCSPISGHRSVSWYQQTPGQGLQFLFEYFSETQRNKGNFPGRFSGRQFSNSRSEMNVSTLELGDSALYLCASSYQTWTGLPYEQYFGPGTRLTVT.

This chain links TRBV19 with TRBJ2-2; 7 bases agree with TRBD1. Germline V gene data show CDR1 as LNHDA and CDR2 as SQIVND (reference sequence). With V trimmed by 5 bases and J by 1 base, 4 bases remained unmatched. The CDR3 loop spans 15 amino acids. CDR3 protein: CASSQTGLNTGELFF. CDR3 coding DNA: TGTGCCAGTAGTCAGACAGGGTTGAACACCGGGGAGCTGTTTTTT.

This clone appeared a single time. V gene TRBV18 combines with J gene TRBJ1-5, with TRBD1 identical over 9 bases. The CDR3 totals 15 residues. The germline V gene has CDR1 KGHSH and CDR2 LQKENI. V was pared by 5 bases and J by 4 bases, with 6 bases of the junction left unmatched. The CDR3 loop is CASSWGQGPNQPQHF. Written as DNA, the CDR3 is TGTGCCAGCTCATGGGGACAGGGACCTAATCAGCCCCAGCATTTT. Full variable domain (rest looked up from reference TRBV18 and TRBJ1-5): NAGVMQNPRHLVRRRGQEARLRCSPMKGHSHVYWYRQLPEEGLKFMVYLQKENIIDESGMPKERFSAEFPKEGPSILRIQQVVRGDSAAYFCASSWGQGPNQPQHFGDGTRLSIL.

The chain employs TRBV2 and TRBJ2-1, with D uncertain. The germline gives CDR1 SNHLY, CDR2 FYNNEI. This CDR3 comprises 12 residues. Trimming took 7 bases from V and 8 from J, leaving 12 bases between them. The CDR3 spells CASTWRVYEQFF. CDR3 nucleotides: TGTGCCAGCACATGGCGAGTCTATGAGCAGTTCTTC.

V is TRBV6-5 and J is TRBJ1-2, with D unclear. With 11 bases removed from V and 4 bases from J, the gap between germline ends came to 17 bases. Germline V lookup: CDR1 MNHEY, CDR2 SVGAGI. The CDR3 spans 13 residues. CDR3 amino acids: CAGSGRSLYGYTF. The CDR3 DNA is TGTGCCGGCTCAGGTCGGAGCCTCTATGGCTACACCTTC.

Points on this clone: One end of the junction does not line up with germline, which may come from a read error. The V call is TRBV6-5, the J call TRBJ2-1, with 7 bases lining up with TRBD1. This CDR3 has 15 amino acids. CDR1 and CDR2 (germline): MNHEY, SVGAGI. Written as DNA, the CDR3 is TGTGCCAGCACTTACACAGGGGCTTCGCGGAATGAGCAGTTCTTC. Translated, it gives CASTYTGASRNEQFF.

This sequence joins TRBV11-2 and TRBJ2-1; D unclear. CDR3 length: 12 amino acids. Germline V gene lookup returns CDR1 SGHAT and CDR2 FQNNGV. V lost 0 bases, J lost 9 bases, and 6 bases lay in between. CDR3 nucleotides: TGTGCCAGCAGCTTAGATATCGGTGAGCAGTTCTTC. Its protein product is CASSLDIGEQFF.

This clone came up once. At one end, the junction sequence differs from germline, possibly due to a read error. The chain recombines TRBV15 with TRBJ1-6; unclear D gene. Germline V gene data show CDR1 as LNHNV and CDR2 as YYDKDF (reference sequence). This CDR3 has 12 amino acids. Here the CDR3 reads CATSVFNSPLHF. Written as DNA, the CDR3 is TGTGCCACCAGCGTATTTAATTCGCCCCTCCACTTT.

This clone was found a few times. V is TRBV29-1 and J is TRBJ2-2; tentative D call: TRBD2 (6 bases). In germline, CDR1 is SQVTM, CDR2 ANQGSEA. The V end was cut by 8 bases, the J end by 3 bases, with 13 bases between. This CDR3 region has 13 residues. The CDR3 DNA reads TGCAGCATCCAGGGCGGGGACACCGGGGAGCTGTTTTTT. Translated: CSIQGGDTGELFF.

The chain combines TRBV18 with TRBJ2-2; D unresolved. V lost 3 bases to trimming and J lost 9 bases, with 11 bases between them. The CDR3 length is 13 residues. The germline V gene has CDR1 KGHSH and CDR2 LQKENI. The CDR3 here is CASSPSNGRELFF. Here the CDR3 DNA reads TGTGCCAGCTCACCCTCCAACGGACGGGAGCTGTTTTTT.

V is TRBV7-2 and J is TRBJ1-4; D gene unclear. Germline V CDR1 and CDR2: SGHTA, FQGNSA. V was clipped by 6 bases and J by 5 bases, with 10 bases between them. This CDR3 comprises 13 residues. Here the CDR3 reads CASSPGPNEKLFF. The CDR3, as DNA: TGTGCCAGCAGTCCAGGACCCAATGAAAAACTGTTTTTT.

The chain recombines TRBV5-1 with TRBJ1-2; the D is unclear. The CDR3 extends over 14 amino acids. Germline CDR1 is SGHRS and CDR2 is YFSETQ. V was clipped by 0 bases and J by 4 bases, with 10 bases between them. The CDR3 sequence is CASSLATSSYGYTF. The DNA of the CDR3 is TGCGCCAGCAGCTTGGCCACATCCTCCTATGGCTACACCTTC.

The V and J genes are TRBV28 and TRBJ2-2; D ambiguous. The V end lost 10 bases, the J end lost 0 bases, and 9 bases lay between the germline ends. CDR1 and CDR2 from the germline V gene are MDHEN and SYDVKM. This CDR3 is built from 13 residues. CDR3: CATSGANTGELFF. CDR3 sequence (DNA): TGTGCCACCTCGGGTGCGAACACCGGGGAGCTGTTTTTT.